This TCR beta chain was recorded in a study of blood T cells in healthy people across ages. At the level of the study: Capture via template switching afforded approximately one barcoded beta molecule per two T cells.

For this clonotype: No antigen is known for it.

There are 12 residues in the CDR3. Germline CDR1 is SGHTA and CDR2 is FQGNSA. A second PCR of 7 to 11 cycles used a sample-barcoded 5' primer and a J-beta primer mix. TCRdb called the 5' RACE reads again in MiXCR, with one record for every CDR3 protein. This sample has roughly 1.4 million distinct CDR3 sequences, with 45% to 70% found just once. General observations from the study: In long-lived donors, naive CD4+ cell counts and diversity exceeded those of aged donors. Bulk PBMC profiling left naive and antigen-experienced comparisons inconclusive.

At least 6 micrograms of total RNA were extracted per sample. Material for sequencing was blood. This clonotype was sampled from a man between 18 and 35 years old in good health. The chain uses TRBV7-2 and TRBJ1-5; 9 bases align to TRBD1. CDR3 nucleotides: TGTGGAGTAGGGACAGGGTGTCAGCCCCAGCATTTT. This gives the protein CGVGTGCQPQHF.